A few counts support the clone carrying this T cell receptor (beta chain). Its target is unknown. The sample comes from a study of OX40 agonist ivuxolimab in advanced cancers. Study conclusions and caveats: Among some nonresponders, normalized T-cell clonal expansion was also low.

Libraries were prepared by immunoSEQ multiplex PCR; TCRdb keeps only in-frame clonotypes and omits some of them. The table lists just under 65,000 clones, about nine tenths of them singletons. V was pared by 5 bases and J by 1 base, with 5 bases of the junction left unmatched. Germline CDR1 reads MGHRA; CDR2 reads YSYEKL. CDR3 length: 15 amino acids. The starting material was CD4+ or CD8+ T cells sorted from blood, obtained in a trial of the OX40 agonist ivuxolimab. The origin of this receptor is an adult with an advanced solid tumor such as melanoma, head and neck, liver or kidney cancer. The chain has TRBV4-1 and TRBJ2-3; 8 nucleotides line up with TRBD1. CDR3 region: CASSSSGQGTDTQYF. As DNA, the CDR3 is TGCGCCAGCAGCTCCTCGGGACAGGGCACAGATACGCAGTATTTT.